What follows describes a single T cell receptor beta chain. Its specificity is not known. One entry per CDR3 protein results from TCRdb running MiXCR on the reads. The table records some 440,000 distinct CDR3 sequences, about 33% of them present only once. This entry is derived from a study of T cell repertoires in cytomegalovirus infection. Study results and caveats: The response measured ex vivo was dominated by TCR beta clonotypes (HLA-C-restricted and CMV-specific).

What was sequenced was PBMCs. This receptor was identified in a human donor in good health (CMV status not recorded). Some clones in this sample may be carry-over from other donors' samples.

DNA for the CDR3: TGCGCCAGCAGCCACCCGGGAGCGGGGGTTCCCCACGAGCAGTACTTC. Translation: CASSHPGAGVPHEQYF. The chain uses TRBV4-1 and TRBJ2-7; 8 nucleotides agree with TRBD2. V shed 3 bases and J 5 bases; nucleotides not matched to a gene: 12. This CDR3 is 16 amino acids long. Germline V gene sequence: CDR1 MGHRA, CDR2 YSYEKL.